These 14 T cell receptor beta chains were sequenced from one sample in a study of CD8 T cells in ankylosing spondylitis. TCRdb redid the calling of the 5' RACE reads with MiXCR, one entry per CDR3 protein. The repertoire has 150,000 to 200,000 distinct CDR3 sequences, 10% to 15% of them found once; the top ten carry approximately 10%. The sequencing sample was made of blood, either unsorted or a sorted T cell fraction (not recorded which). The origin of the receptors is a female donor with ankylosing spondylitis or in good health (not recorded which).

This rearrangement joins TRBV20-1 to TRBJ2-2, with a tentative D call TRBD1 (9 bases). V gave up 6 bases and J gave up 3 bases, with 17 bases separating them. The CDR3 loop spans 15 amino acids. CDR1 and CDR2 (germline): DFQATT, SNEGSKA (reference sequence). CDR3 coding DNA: TGCAGTGCCCGGGAGGGGGACAGGGACACCGGGGAGCTGTTTTTT. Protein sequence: CSAREGDRDTGELFF.

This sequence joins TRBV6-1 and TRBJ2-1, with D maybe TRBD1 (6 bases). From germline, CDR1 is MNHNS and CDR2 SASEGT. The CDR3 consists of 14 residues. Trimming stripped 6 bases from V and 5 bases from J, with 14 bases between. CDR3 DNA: TGTGCCAGCAGCCGACAGGCAATTCACAATGAGCAGTTCTTC. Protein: CASSRQAIHNEQFF.

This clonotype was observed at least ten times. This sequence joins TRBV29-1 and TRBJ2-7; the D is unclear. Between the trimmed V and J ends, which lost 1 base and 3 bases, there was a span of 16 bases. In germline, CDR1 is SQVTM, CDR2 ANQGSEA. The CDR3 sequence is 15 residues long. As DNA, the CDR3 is TGCAGCGTTGAAGGGTTAGCTCATAACCTCTACGAGCAGTACTTC. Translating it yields CSVEGLAHNLYEQYF.

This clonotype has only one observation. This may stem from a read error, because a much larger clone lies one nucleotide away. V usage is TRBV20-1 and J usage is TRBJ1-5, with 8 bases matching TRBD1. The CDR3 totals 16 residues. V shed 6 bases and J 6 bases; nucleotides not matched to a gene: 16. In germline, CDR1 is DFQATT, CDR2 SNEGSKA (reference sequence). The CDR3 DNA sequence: TGCAGTGCGAGTACCAGGACAGGGATTAGCGGTCAGCCCCAGCATTTT. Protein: CSASTRTGISGQPQHF.

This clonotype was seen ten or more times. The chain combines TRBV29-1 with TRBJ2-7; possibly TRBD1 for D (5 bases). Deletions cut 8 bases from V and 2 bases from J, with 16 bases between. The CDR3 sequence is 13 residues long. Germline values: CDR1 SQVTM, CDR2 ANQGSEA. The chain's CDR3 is CSFSGIGPYEQYF. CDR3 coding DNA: TGCAGCTTTTCAGGGATAGGGCCCTACGAGCAGTACTTC.

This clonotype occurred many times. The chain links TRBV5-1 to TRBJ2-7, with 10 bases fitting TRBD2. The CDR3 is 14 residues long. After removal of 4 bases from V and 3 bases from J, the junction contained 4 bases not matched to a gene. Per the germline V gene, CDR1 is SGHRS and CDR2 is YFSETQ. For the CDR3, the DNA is TGCGCCAGCAGCGGGGGGACTAGCGACTACGAGCAGTACTTC. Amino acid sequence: CASSGGTSDYEQYF. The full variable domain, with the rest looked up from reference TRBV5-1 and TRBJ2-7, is KAGVTQTPRYLIKTRGQQVTLSCSPISGHRSVSWYQQTPGQGLQFLFEYFSETQRNKGNFPGRFSGRQFSNSRSEMNVSTLELGDSALYLCASSGGTSDYEQYFGPGTRLTVT.

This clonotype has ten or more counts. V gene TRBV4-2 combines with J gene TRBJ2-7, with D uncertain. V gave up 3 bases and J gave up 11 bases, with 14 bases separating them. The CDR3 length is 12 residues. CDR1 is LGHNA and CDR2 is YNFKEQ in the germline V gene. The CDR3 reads CASSQGSTVEYF. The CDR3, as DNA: TGTGCCAGCAGCCAGGGCTCGACTGTGGAGTACTTC.

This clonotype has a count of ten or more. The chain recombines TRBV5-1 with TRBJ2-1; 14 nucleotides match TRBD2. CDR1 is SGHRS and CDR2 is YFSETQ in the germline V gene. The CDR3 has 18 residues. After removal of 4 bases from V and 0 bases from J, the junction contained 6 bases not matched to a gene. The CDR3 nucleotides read TGCGCCAGCAGCCTGGGACTAGCGGGAGCCCTCTCCTACAATGAGCAGTTCTTC. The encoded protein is CASSLGLAGALSYNEQFF.

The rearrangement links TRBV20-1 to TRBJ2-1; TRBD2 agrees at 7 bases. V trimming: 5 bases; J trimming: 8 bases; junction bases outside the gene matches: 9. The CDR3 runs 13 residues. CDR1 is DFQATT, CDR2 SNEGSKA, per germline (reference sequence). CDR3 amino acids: CSAYGGVADEQFF. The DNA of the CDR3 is TGCAGTGCTTATGGGGGGGTTGCCGATGAGCAGTTCTTC.

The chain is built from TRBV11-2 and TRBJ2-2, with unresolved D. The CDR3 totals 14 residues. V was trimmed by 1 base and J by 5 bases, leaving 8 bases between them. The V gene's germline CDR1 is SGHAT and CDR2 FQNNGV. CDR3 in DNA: TGTGCCAGCAGCTTAGTAGCTAGGACCGGGGAGCTGTTTTTT. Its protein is CASSLVARTGELFF. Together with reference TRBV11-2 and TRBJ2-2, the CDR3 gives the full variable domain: EAGVAQSPRYKIIEKRQSVAFWCNPISGHATLYWYQQILGQGPKLLIQFQNNGVVDDSQLPKDRFSAERLKGVDSTLKIQPAKLEDSAVYLCASSLVARTGELFFGEGSRLTVL.

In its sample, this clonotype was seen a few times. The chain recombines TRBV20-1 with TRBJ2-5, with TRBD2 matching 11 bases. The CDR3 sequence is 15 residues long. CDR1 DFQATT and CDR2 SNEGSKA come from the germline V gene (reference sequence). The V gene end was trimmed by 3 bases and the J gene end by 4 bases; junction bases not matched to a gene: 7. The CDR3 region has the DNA TGCAGTGCTAGGGGGCGACTAGCGGGACCAGAGACCCAGTACTTC. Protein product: CSARGRLAGPETQYF.

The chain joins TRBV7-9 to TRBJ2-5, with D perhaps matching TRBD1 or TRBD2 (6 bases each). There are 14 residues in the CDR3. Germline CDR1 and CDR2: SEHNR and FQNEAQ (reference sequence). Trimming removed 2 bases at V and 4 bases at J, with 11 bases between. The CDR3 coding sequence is TGTGCCAGCAGCTTACTCGGGGGCGGAGAGACCCAGTACTTC. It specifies CASSLLGGGETQYF.

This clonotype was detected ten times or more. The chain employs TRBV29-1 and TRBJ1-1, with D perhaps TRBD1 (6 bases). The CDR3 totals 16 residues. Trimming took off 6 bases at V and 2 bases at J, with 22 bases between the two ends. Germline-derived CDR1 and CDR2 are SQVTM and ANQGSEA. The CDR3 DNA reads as TGCAGCGTACCAACTACAGGGCCTGGTAGAAACACTGAAGCTTTCTTT. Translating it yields CSVPTTGPGRNTEAFF.

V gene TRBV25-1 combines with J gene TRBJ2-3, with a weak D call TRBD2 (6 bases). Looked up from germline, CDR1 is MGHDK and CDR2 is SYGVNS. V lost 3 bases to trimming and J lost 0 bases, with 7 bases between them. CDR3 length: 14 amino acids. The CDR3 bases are TGTGCCAGCAGTGAGGGGGGAAGCACAGATACGCAGTATTTT. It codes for CASSEGGSTDTQYF.